These 22 T cell receptor beta chains were sequenced from one sample in a study of vaccination effects on CD4 cells after COVID-19. Isolating CD4+ T cells followed approximately nine days of culture. All study participants received two doses of BNT162b2 or mRNA-1273 vaccine. TCRdb keeps only in-frame clones here, not all; method: immunoSEQ multiplex PCR. This sample has about 40,000 clones; about two thirds occur once, and the top ten carry less than 9.5%. Antigens of these TCRs are unknown. Source: CD4+ T cells from PBMCs cultured without peptide, taken after COVID-19 vaccination. These receptors all stem from a human donor who received a COVID-19 vaccine.

The rearrangement uses TRBV24-1 and TRBJ2-3, with D maybe TRBD1 (5 bases). There are 17 residues in the CDR3. CDR1 is KGHDR, CDR2 SFDVKD, per germline. V dropped 2 bases and J dropped 2 bases, with 16 bases sitting between them. The CDR3 DNA follows: TGTGCCACCAGTGATTGGAGCAGGGAAGGTTCCACAGATACGCAGTATTTT. Translating it yields CATSDWSREGSTDTQYF.

The V and J genes are TRBV6-5 and TRBJ1-2; 7 bases match TRBD1. This CDR3 comprises 13 residues. Per germline, CDR1 MNHEY and CDR2 SVGAGI. Losses at the gene ends were 3 bases for V and 6 bases for J; bases not matched to a gene: 4. For the CDR3, the DNA is TGTGCCAGCAGTTATCACGGGACAGATGGCTACACCTTC. Its protein is CASSYHGTDGYTF.

The J gene is TRBJ2-2, the V gene TRBV11-2; no clear D. The CDR3 is 17 amino acids. CDR1 and CDR2 from the germline V gene are SGHAT and FQNNGV. Between the trimmed V and J ends, which lost 6 bases and 1 base, there was a span of 18 bases. The CDR3 bases are TGTGCCAGCAGATCTATCCCAGGAGTCCAGAACACCGGGGAGCTGTTTTTT. Translated, it gives CASRSIPGVQNTGELFF. Supplemented by reference TRBV11-2 and TRBJ2-2, the full variable domain reads EAGVAQSPRYKIIEKRQSVAFWCNPISGHATLYWYQQILGQGPKLLIQFQNNGVVDDSQLPKDRFSAERLKGVDSTLKIQPAKLEDSAVYLCASRSIPGVQNTGELFFGEGSRLTVL.

The rearrangement uses TRBV5-1 and TRBJ2-7; the D call may be TRBD1 or TRBD2 (5 bases each). Trimming took 0 bases from V and 4 from J, leaving 17 bases between them. CDR3 size: 16 residues. CDR1 and CDR2 from the germline V gene are SGHRS and YFSETQ. The DNA for the CDR3 is TGCGCCAGCAGCTTGGGGGACGCCCACCGGCCTTACGAGCAGTACTTC. It yields the protein CASSLGDAHRPYEQYF.

The chain couples TRBV19 to TRBJ2-1; D unresolved. The V gene's germline CDR1 is LNHDA and CDR2 SQIVND (reference sequence). The V and J ends lost 0 bases and 7 bases respectively, with 13 bases between them. The CDR3 length is 15 residues. The CDR3 DNA follows: TGTGCCAGTAGTATAGATCCCTCCAGACCGAATGAGCAGTTCTTC. This codes for CASSIDPSRPNEQFF.

This chain links TRBV7-2 with TRBJ2-2; no definite D call. Germline lookup yields CDR1 SGHTA and CDR2 FQGNSA. Trimming took 4 bases from V and 4 from J, leaving 13 bases between them. The CDR3 loop spans 15 amino acids. The CDR3: CASSSQGVSTGELFF. Here the CDR3 DNA reads TGTGCCAGCAGCTCCCAAGGAGTGTCCACCGGGGAGCTGTTTTTT.

The rearrangement links TRBV6-1 to TRBJ1-3; the D gene is possibly TRBD1 (6 bases). V gave up 3 bases and J gave up 2 bases, with 17 bases separating them. Germline V lookup: CDR1 MNHNS, CDR2 SASEGT. The CDR3 totals 17 residues. The CDR3 coding sequence is TGTGCCAGCAGTGATGCCCCGCAGGGGTATACTGGAAACACCATATATTTT. This translates into CASSDAPQGYTGNTIYF.

The CDR3 bases are TGTGCCAGTAGTTCAGGCGGCTATGGCTACACCTTC. Translation: CASSSGGYGYTF. This rearrangement joins TRBV19 to TRBJ1-2, with D unresolved. The CDR3 sequence is 12 residues long. Germline-derived CDR1 and CDR2 are LNHDA and SQIVND (reference sequence). V gave up 5 bases and J gave up 4 bases, with 8 bases separating them. The full variable domain, rest sourced from reference TRBV19 and TRBJ1-2, is DGGITQSPKYLFRKEGQNVTLSCEQNLNHDAMYWYRQDPGQGLRLIYYSQIVNDFQKGDIAEGYSVSREKKESFPLTVTSAQKNPTAFYLCASSSGGYGYTFGSGTRLTVV.

V and J are TRBV24-1 and TRBJ2-7; TRBD1 agrees at 9 bases. The CDR3 contains 14 residues. Germline loops: CDR1 KGHDR, CDR2 SFDVKD. The ends lost 4 bases at V and 6 bases at J; junction bases unmatched: 6. The CDR3 DNA sequence: TGTGCCACCAGTGACCCGGGACAGGGTCCCGAGCAGTACTTC. It encodes CATSDPGQGPEQYF.

This clone was picked up one time. The chain carries TRBV3-1 (or the pseudogene TRBV3-2) and TRBJ1-2; D uncertain. V gave up 3 bases and J gave up 14 bases, with 19 bases separating them. Germline V lookup: CDR1 LGHDT, CDR2 YNNKEL (reference sequence). The CDR3 totals 13 residues. This chain's CDR3 is CASSQNFPGSGTF. In DNA form, the CDR3 reads TGTGCCAGCAGCCAGAATTTCCCCGGATCTGGGACCTTC.

The gene calls are TRBV24-1 and TRBJ2-1, with 10 bases identical to TRBD1. The CDR3 runs 16 residues. Trimming cost V 2 bases and J 5 bases; bases outside gene matches: 5. Germline lookup yields CDR1 KGHDR and CDR2 SFDVKD. The CDR3 region is CATSDSGQGNHNEQFF. CDR3 bases: TGTGCCACCAGTGATTCGGGACAGGGGAACCACAATGAGCAGTTCTTC.

The chain has TRBV11-2 and TRBJ2-7; TRBD1 aligns across 7 bases. Trimming cost V 5 bases and J 0 bases; bases outside gene matches: 7. The CDR3 extends over 15 amino acids. CDR1 and CDR2 from the germline V gene are SGHAT and FQNNGV. The CDR3 DNA reads as TGTGCCAGCAGCCTAAACCGGGACAGCTCCTACGAGCAGTACTTC. Encoded protein: CASSLNRDSSYEQYF.

The J gene is TRBJ2-5, the V gene TRBV5-4; 8 nucleotides line up with TRBD2. The CDR3 loop spans 14 amino acids. Germline assignment: CDR1 SGHNT and CDR2 YYREEE (reference sequence). V lost 3 bases and J lost 1; bases outside the gene matches: 2. CDR3 nucleotide sequence: TGTGCCAGCAGCTCCGGGGGGGTCCAAGAGACCCAGTACTTC. Its protein product is CASSSGGVQETQYF.

The chain uses TRBV9 and TRBJ2-2, with 7 positions matching TRBD2. This CDR3 is 15 amino acids long. V trimming: 3 bases; J trimming: 2 bases; junction bases outside the gene matches: 4. CDR1 SGDLS and CDR2 YYNGEE come from the germline V gene. DNA for the CDR3: TGTGCCAGCAGCGCCTCTAGCGGAAACACCGGGGAGCTGTTTTTT. It translates to CASSASSGNTGELFF.

The count of this clone is one. The CDR3 DNA reads as TGTGCCAGCAGCGTAGGGGGCACCGATAGCAATCAGCCCCAGCATTTT. Protein: CASSVGGTDSNQPQHF. This sequence joins TRBV9 and TRBJ1-5, with a tentative D call TRBD1 (5 bases). This CDR3 has 16 amino acids. Trimming cost V 0 bases and J 0 bases, with 10 bases left between them. Germline V lookup: CDR1 SGDLS, CDR2 YYNGEE.

This rearrangement joins TRBV29-1 to TRBJ1-1; D is possibly TRBD1 (6 bases). Looked up from germline, CDR1 is SQVTM and CDR2 is ANQGSEA. With 6 bases removed from V and 1 base from J, the gap between germline ends came to 18 bases. This CDR3 comprises 15 residues. CDR3 sequence reads: CSVSGASATNTEAFF. The CDR3, as DNA: TGCAGCGTCTCAGGGGCCTCCGCCACGAACACTGAAGCTTTCTTT.

As regards this clone: Other DNA sequences in this sample translate to the same CDR3. V usage is TRBV11-2 and J usage is TRBJ2-7; D remains ambiguous. Germline loops: CDR1 SGHAT, CDR2 FQNNGV. The CDR3 spans 12 residues. The ends were cut back, 5 bases at V and 4 bases at J, with 9 bases in the middle. The DNA of the CDR3 is TGTGCCAGCAGCCTCGCAAGATACGAGCAGTACTTC. This sequence encodes CASSLARYEQYF.

The chain carries TRBV12-3 or TRBV12-4 and TRBJ1-2, with a tentative D call TRBD1 (6 bases). The V end was cut by 5 bases, the J end by 4 bases, with 8 bases between. This CDR3 has 12 amino acids. The CDR3 spells CASSAGVYGYTF. DNA for the CDR3: TGTGCCAGCAGTGCAGGGGTCTATGGCTACACCTTC.

The chain recombines TRBV18 with TRBJ1-1, with D tentatively TRBD1 (5 bases). Germline V gene sequence: CDR1 KGHSH, CDR2 LQKENI. V was cut by 3 bases and J by 0 bases, with 17 bases left in between. The CDR3 length is 17 residues. The CDR3 reads CASSPNVGGGMNTEAFF. The CDR3 DNA follows: TGTGCCAGCTCACCTAATGTGGGGGGGGGAATGAACACTGAAGCTTTCTTT. Looking up the rest from reference TRBV18 and TRBJ1-1 gives the full variable domain: NAGVMQNPRHLVRRRGQEARLRCSPMKGHSHVYWYRQLPEEGLKFMVYLQKENIIDESGMPKERFSAEFPKEGPSILRIQQVVRGDSAAYFCASSPNVGGGMNTEAFFGQGTRLTVV.

The chain joins TRBV5-1 to TRBJ2-2; 11 bases are a match to TRBD2. Germline assignment: CDR1 SGHRS and CDR2 YFSETQ. There are 15 residues in the CDR3. With V trimmed by 5 bases and J by 7 bases, 7 bases remained unmatched. The CDR3 coding sequence is TGCGCCAGCAGTCAACTAGCGGGAGAAAGCGGGGAGCTGTTTTTT. It codes for CASSQLAGESGELFF.

The chain links TRBV19 to TRBJ1-2, with D hard to call. V gave up 0 bases and J gave up 4 bases, with 9 bases separating them. Germline V gene sequence: CDR1 LNHDA, CDR2 SQIVND (reference sequence). The CDR3 totals 14 residues. The CDR3 spells CASSIERSSYGYTF. The CDR3 nucleotides are TGTGCCAGTAGTATAGAAAGAAGTAGCTATGGCTACACCTTC.

The V gene is TRBV10-2, the J gene TRBJ1-5; the D is unclear. Trimming removed 4 bases at V and 0 bases at J, with 4 bases between. The CDR3 loop spans 13 amino acids. Germline CDR1 WSHSY, CDR2 SAAADI. The CDR3, as DNA: TGCGCCAGCAGTGGGAATAGCAATCAGCCCCAGCATTTT. This encodes CASSGNSNQPQHF.